A selection of T cell receptor beta chains follows, all from one sample in a study of blood T cell repertoires in COVID-19. Produced via immunoSEQ multiplex PCR; TCRdb's table is partial and in-frame only. This sample has around 64,000 clones; around nine tenths occur once, and the top ten carry more than 15%. The specimen sequenced was peripheral blood. The receptors were gathered from a woman over 75 with acute or convalescent COVID-19. Both conserved end residues are trimmed from each CDR3. A D gene is named only where the DNA matches it firmly.

J gene | D gene | V gene | CDR3 protein
TRBJ1-5 | . | TRBV5-1 | ASSPGGAGNQPQH
TRBJ2-1 | TRBD1 | TRBV5-6 | ASSRDRGNQQF
TRBJ2-1 | TRBD1 | TRBV24-1 | ATSPVGRTGGRNEQF
TRBJ2-5 | TRBD1 | TRBV30 | AWSFGTGETQY
TRBJ2-1 | TRBD2 | TRBV28 | ASSLLRTSGVSSYNEQF
TRBJ1-1 | . | TRBV6-2/TRBV6-3 | ASSYASPLYEAF
TRBJ1-2 | TRBD1 | TRBV6-5 | ASSYPGQGDGYT
TRBJ1-1 | TRBD1 | TRBV7-9 | ASSANRDSNTEAF
TRBJ2-1 | . | TRBV19 | ASSIGGRVDEQF
TRBJ1-1 | . | TRBV28 | ASSLGPGQPNTEAF
TRBJ1-2 | . | TRBV12-5 | ASGLVPNRDHGYT
TRBJ1-4 | TRBD1 | TRBV3-1/TRBV3-2 | ASSLTSRDRVTNEKLF
TRBJ1-6 | . | TRBV5-5 | ASSGGAYNSPLH
TRBJ2-1 | TRBD2 | TRBV6-2/TRBV6-3 | ASSRGLAGGPTF
TRBJ1-6 | TRBD1 | TRBV16 | ASSPSGTGGWSPLH
TRBJ2-7 | TRBD2 | TRBV7-9 | ASSLSSGSGEQY
TRBJ2-7 | . | TRBV20-1 | SALSGREQY
TRBJ1-1 | . | TRBV5-1 | ASSVEAVNTEAF
TRBJ1-4 | TRBD1 | TRBV5-6 | ASSLAQGQGMQKLF
TRBJ1-2 | . | TRBV12-3/TRBV12-4 | ASSLSRAGYT
TRBJ1-2 | TRBD1 | TRBV7-9 | ASSQAGGYGYT
TRBJ2-7 | . | TRBV5-6 | ASSSILEGDWEQY
TRBJ2-7 | . | TRBV21-1 | ASSKGQIYDQY
TRBJ1-5 | TRBD1 | TRBV28 | ASSFEGAKRSNQPQH
TRBJ2-1 | TRBD2 | TRBV7-9 | ASSSPWGGYNEQF
TRBJ2-2 | . | TRBV10-2 | ASTPPTSYDTGELF
TRBJ1-3 | . | TRBV19 | ASTHSPSGNTIY
TRBJ2-7 | . | TRBV6-6 | ASSLTEGGYEQY
TRBJ2-3 | TRBD2 | TRBV19 | ASRRAGGTSTDTQY
TRBJ2-3 | . | TRBV30 | AWSRSGGTDTQY
TRBJ1-2 | TRBD1 | TRBV6-2/TRBV6-3 | ASRYRGMNGYT
TRBJ1-1 | . | TRBV20-1 | SARGQVEAF
TRBJ2-1 | TRBD1 | TRBV18 | ASSWDSVGNEQF
TRBJ2-5 | . | TRBV27 | ASSPLLLPTQY
TRBJ1-6 | . | TRBV10-1 | ASSDSGKSPLH
TRBJ2-2 | TRBD1 | TRBV7-7 | ASSVRQGSGELF
TRBJ2-2 | TRBD1 | TRBV11-2 | ASSSVQGAIGELF
TRBJ2-1 | . | TRBV5-1 | ASSLGFGRNEQF
TRBJ1-2 | . | TRBV19 | ASTHSGVPGYT
TRBJ1-2 | TRBD1 | TRBV28 | ASCGQGNYGYT
TRBJ2-4 | . | TRBV9 | ASSHGDTDIQY
TRBJ1-2 | . | TRBV12-5 | ASGIGGYGYT
TRBJ2-2 | TRBD2 | TRBV5-1 | ASSSFSGGGELF
TRBJ1-6 | . | TRBV25-1 | ASSAGGPGRVISPLH
TRBJ1-4 | . | TRBV3-1/TRBV3-2 | ASSQGDSREKLF
TRBJ1-1 | . | TRBV28 | ASTPEARGAGVLRNTEAF
TRBJ2-4 | TRBD1 | TRBV27 | ASAIFGTGKNIQY
TRBJ2-2 | TRBD1 | TRBV19 | ASSMGTANTGELF
TRBJ1-1 | . | TRBV19 | ASSNREAF
TRBJ2-7 | TRBD1 | TRBV2 | ASSRDRGVYEQY
TRBJ1-5 | . | TRBV2 | ASSASDRNQPQH
TRBJ1-4 | . | TRBV20-1 | SATGGEKLF
TRBJ1-3 | . | TRBV28 | ASPGPHSGNTIY
TRBJ1-4 | TRBD1 | TRBV15 | ATSTGQGTNEKLF
TRBJ1-4 | TRBD1 | TRBV5-1 | ASSLPTGGSEKLF
TRBJ1-1 | . | TRBV18 | ASSQLDSYTEAF
TRBJ1-2 | . | TRBV5-4 | ASSKGQVYGYT
TRBJ2-7 | TRBD1 | TRBV15 | ATSRGGQGYQQY